This T cell receptor beta chain was identified in a study of HIV-infected patients and healthy controls. General study results and limits: Only sixteen HIV-infected individuals were processed, a major limit on how widely findings apply. CDR3 sharing between individuals was lower in HIV-infected patients than in healthy controls. Eight alpha and eight beta V genes differed significantly in mean usage between HIV-infected patients and controls. Compared with untreated HIV+ repertoires, healthy controls showed roughly threefold more distinct CDR3s and higher Shannon diversity.

Reverse transcription used 450 to 500 ng RNA and constant-region primers for alpha and beta. Alpha and beta chain libraries were made separately by chain-specific third strand synthesis with multiplexing indices. Using its own MiXCR run on the 5' RACE reads, TCRdb lists one record per CDR3 protein. The sample has about 14,000 distinct CDR3 sequences, 12% seen once. Comment on this clonotype: What it recognizes is unknown.

Germline V gives CDR1 SGHTA, CDR2 FQGNSA. The CDR3 has 15 residues. Trimming at V came to 4 bases and at J to 10 bases, leaving 10 bases not matched to a gene. Antiretroviral therapy had run roughly three months, about 14 weeks, before follow-up blood collection. No cell fractionation was done, so the repertoire covers all unsorted peripheral blood T cells. This receptor was taken from an adult with HIV infection. The donor label of this sample is uncertain. This chain uses TRBV7-2 with TRBJ2-1; TRBD2 matches 10 bases. This material consisted of blood, taken during antiretroviral therapy. The CDR3 region has the DNA TGTGCCAGCAGCTCCGGACTAGCGGCAACCGGCGAGCAGTTCTTC. This codes for CASSSGLAATGEQFF.